Listed here are 14 T cell receptor beta chains from one sample, sequenced in a study of T-cell reconstitution after alpha-beta-depleted transplantation in children. Unique molecular identifiers were used to barcode this TCRbeta library. Via MiXCR, TCRdb re-called the PCR reads, giving one row per CDR3 protein. The table has around 410,000 distinct CDR3 sequences, around 9.9% seen once; the top ten hold 4.5% to 6%. Sequencing used PBMCs from the stem cell graft donor, obtained from the stem cell graft. These receptors were taken from a human donor who donated a stem cell graft to a child with acute myeloid leukemia.

This clonotype showed up just a few times. J is TRBJ2-7 and V is TRBV25-1; TRBD1 aligns across 7 bases. This CDR3 spans 18 amino acids. Germline V gene sequence: CDR1 MGHDK, CDR2 SYGVNS. V was clipped by 5 bases and J by 1 base; unmatched bases: 17. The CDR3 DNA follows: TGTGCCAGCAGTCATTCTCCGTCGGGACAGTTGATTTCCTACGAGCAGTACTTC. Its translation: CASSHSPSGQLISYEQYF.

This clonotype appeared a few times. This chain links TRBV7-9 with TRBJ1-3, with D perhaps matching TRBD1 (6 bases). V was pared by 4 bases and J by 2 bases, with 15 bases between. This CDR3 is built from 16 residues. Germline CDR1 is SEHNR and CDR2 is FQNEAQ (reference sequence). The CDR3 sequence is CASSSNRDTTGNTIYF. The CDR3 region has the DNA TGTGCCAGCAGCTCTAACCGGGACACAACTGGAAACACCATATATTTT.

In DNA, the CDR3 is TGCGCCAGCAGCTTGGCGGAGGATTACGAGCAGTACTTC. This encodes CASSLAEDYEQYF. The chain employs TRBV5-1 and TRBJ2-7, with D perhaps matching TRBD2 (5 bases). Germline loops: CDR1 SGHRS, CDR2 YFSETQ. Trimming removed 0 bases from V and 4 bases from J, with 8 bases in between. This CDR3 contains 13 residues.

The chain combines TRBV7-2 with TRBJ2-4, with TRBD2 identical over 11 bases. With 2 bases clipped from V and 4 bases from J, the junction kept 7 bases outside the gene matches. Germline-derived CDR1 and CDR2 are SGHTA and FQGNSA. CDR3 length: 17 residues. The CDR3: CASSLPGLADKKNIQYF. CDR3 DNA: TGTGCCAGCAGCTTACCGGGACTAGCGGACAAAAAAAACATTCAGTACTTC.

This clonotype has just a few counts. The chain employs TRBV7-2 and TRBJ2-7; the match to TRBD2 covers 10 bases. CDR3 length: 14 amino acids. Germline-derived CDR1 and CDR2 are SGHTA and FQGNSA. Germline trimming cut 5 bases from V and 6 bases from J; bases unmatched to any gene: 7. CDR3 sequence (DNA): TGTGCCAGCAGCCCAGCGGGAGGGCCCTCCGAGCAGTACTTC. It encodes CASSPAGGPSEQYF.

The V call is TRBV20-1, the J call TRBJ1-4; D remains ambiguous. Germline V gene data show CDR1 as DFQATT and CDR2 as SNEGSKA (reference sequence). The CDR3 totals 14 residues. V shed 0 bases and J shed 4 bases, with 9 bases lying between them. DNA for the CDR3: TGCAGTGCTAGAGAAGTGCGGGATAATGAAAAACTGTTTTTT. Translating it yields CSAREVRDNEKLFF.

The CDR3 protein is CASSLLPSGEETQYF. CDR3 nucleotide sequence: TGTGCCAGCAGCCTCCTTCCTAGCGGGGAAGAGACCCAGTACTTC. The chain is built from TRBV3-1 and TRBJ2-5, with 9 bases matching TRBD2. V shed 4 bases and J 3 bases; nucleotides not matched to a gene: 6. The CDR3 loop spans 15 amino acids. Germline V gene sequence: CDR1 LGHDT, CDR2 YNNKEL (reference sequence).

This clonotype appeared many times. The rearrangement links TRBV5-1 to TRBJ2-1; 11 bases are shared with TRBD2. CDR3 length equals 15 residues. CDR1 and CDR2 (germline): SGHRS, YFSETQ. V shed 4 bases, J shed 9 bases, and the junction held 9 bases outside the gene matches. In nucleotides, the CDR3 is TGCGCCAGCAGCCCCCCTAGCGGGGGGCCCATTGAGCAGTTCTTC. Its protein product is CASSPPSGGPIEQFF.

This clonotype was observed a handful of times. J is TRBJ1-5 and V is TRBV7-2, with a possible D match to TRBD1 (6 bases). Looked up from germline, CDR1 is SGHTA and CDR2 is FQGNSA. Trimming removed 2 bases at V and 6 bases at J, with 11 bases between. This CDR3 contains 14 residues. Here the CDR3 reads CASSLTGLLQPQHF. The DNA of the CDR3 is TGTGCCAGCAGCTTAACAGGGCTTCTTCAGCCCCAGCATTTT. Using reference TRBV7-2 and TRBJ1-5 for the parts outside the CDR3, the full variable domain is GAGVSQSPSNKVTEKGKDVELRCDPISGHTALYWYRQSLGQGLEFLIYFQGNSAPDKSGLPSDRFSAERTGGSVSTLTIQRTQQEDSAVYLCASSLTGLLQPQHFGDGTRLSIL.

The chain links TRBV19 to TRBJ2-7, with 8 bases lining up with TRBD2. The CDR3 covers 13 residues. With 7 bases clipped from V and 3 bases from J, the junction kept 5 bases outside the gene matches. The V gene's germline CDR1 is LNHDA and CDR2 SQIVND (reference sequence). The CDR3 here is CASNPGGNYEQYF. Here the CDR3 DNA reads TGTGCCAGTAACCCGGGGGGGAACTACGAGCAGTACTTC.

The chain is built from TRBV5-1 and TRBJ2-1; 14 positions agree with TRBD2. The CDR3 has 16 residues. J lost 9 bases, V lost 3 bases, and 8 bases had no gene match. Germline CDR1 is SGHRS and CDR2 is YFSETQ. The CDR3 protein is CASSSPGGLAGAEQFF. The DNA for the CDR3 is TGCGCCAGCAGCTCTCCTGGGGGACTAGCGGGAGCTGAGCAGTTCTTC.

This clonotype was detected a few times. This rearrangement joins TRBV12-3 or TRBV12-4 to TRBJ1-1; maybe TRBD1 (6 bases). The germline V and J ends were trimmed by 10 bases and 0 bases, with 12 bases remaining between them. This CDR3 spans 13 amino acids. The CDR3 reads CAITGTMNTEAFF. Written as DNA, the CDR3 is TGTGCCATTACCGGGACAATGAACACTGAAGCTTTCTTT.

The gene calls are TRBV7-2 and TRBJ2-4; D is unclear. V was shortened by 4 bases and J by 1 base, with 14 bases between the two germline ends. This CDR3 is 16 amino acids long. The germline V gene has CDR1 SGHTA and CDR2 FQGNSA. In nucleotides, the CDR3 is TGTGCCAGCAGCTCAGACTTGAATTTGGCCAAAAACATTCAGTACTTC. Protein product: CASSSDLNLAKNIQYF. The complete variable domain, with remaining parts taken from reference TRBV7-2 and TRBJ2-4, reads GAGVSQSPSNKVTEKGKDVELRCDPISGHTALYWYRQSLGQGLEFLIYFQGNSAPDKSGLPSDRFSAERTGGSVSTLTIQRTQQEDSAVYLCASSSDLNLAKNIQYFGAGTRLSVL.

This clonotype has only a few counts. V gene TRBV9 combines with J gene TRBJ2-3; D not certain. V was pared by 7 bases and J by 0 bases, with 21 bases between. Looked up from germline, CDR1 is SGDLS and CDR2 is YYNGEE. CDR3 length: 17 amino acids. CDR3 region: CASSRLAGVGSTDTQYF. CDR3 sequence (DNA): TGTGCCAGCTCTCGCCTCGCTGGGGTGGGAAGCACAGATACGCAGTATTTT.